The 10 T cell receptor beta chains reported below all come from one sample, sequenced in a study of shared clonotypes between healthy human individuals. The repertoire was sequenced with immunoSEQ multiplex PCR; TCRdb's copy has only in-frame clones and lacks some. The sample contains 2,500,000 or so clones, approximately 94% of which appear only once. Input material: naive CD4+ T cells from PBMCs. The subset is: CD45RA+ positively selected. These receptors were obtained from a man younger than 30 in good health. Some clones in this sample may be carry-over from other donors' samples.

The chain recombines TRBV5-1 with TRBJ2-3, with 7 positions matching TRBD2. CDR1 SGHRS and CDR2 YFSETQ come from the germline V gene. V gave up 0 bases and J gave up 3 bases; unmatched junction bases: 4. This CDR3 has 15 residues. As DNA, the CDR3 is TGCGCCAGCAGCTTGGCAGGTAGCGGGACAGATACGCAGTATTTT. Its protein is CASSLAGSGTDTQYF.

The chain is built from TRBV30 and TRBJ2-2; possible D gene TRBD1, 5 bases. CDR3 length equals 15 residues. V lost 0 bases to trimming and J lost 3 bases, with 11 bases between them. CDR1 and CDR2 from the germline V gene are GTSNPN and SVGIG (reference sequence). For the CDR3, the DNA is TGTGCCTGGAGTGTTTGGAGCAGGGACACCGGGGAGCTGTTTTTT. The encoded protein is CAWSVWSRDTGELFF.

The chain links TRBV27 to TRBJ2-2; 9 bases match TRBD1. Germline loops: CDR1 MNHEY, CDR2 SMNVEV (reference sequence). V lost 3 bases and J lost 4; bases outside the gene matches: 6. The CDR3 spans 16 residues. The CDR3 coding sequence is TGTGCCAGCAGTTTTGGAGGACAGGGGAGCACCGGGGAGCTGTTTTTT. Protein product: CASSFGGQGSTGELFF.

The chain has TRBV5-8 and TRBJ1-2, with D possibly being TRBD1 (6 bases). Germline V gene sequence: CDR1 SGHTS, CDR2 YDEGEE. V lost 2 bases and J 4 bases, leaving 15 bases between the germline ends. There are 15 residues in the CDR3. The CDR3 DNA sequence: TGTGCCAGCAGCTTCTTTACGGGGGGCGGCTATGGCTACACCTTC. This sequence encodes CASSFFTGGGYGYTF. Variable domain in full (rest from reference TRBV5-8 and TRBJ1-2): EAGVTQSPTHLIKTRGQQATLRCSPISGHTSVYWYQQALGLGLQFLLWYDEGEERNRGNFPPRFSGRQFPNYSSELNVNALELEDSALYLCASSFFTGGGYGYTFGSGTRLTVV.

The chain combines TRBV18 with TRBJ1-4; D is unclear. The CDR3 length is 12 residues. Germline assignment: CDR1 KGHSH and CDR2 LQKENI. V was trimmed by 2 bases and J by 10 bases, leaving 8 bases between them. The CDR3 DNA reads TGTGCCAGCTCACCAGAGGCGAGAAAACTGTTTTTT. Its translation is CASSPEARKLFF.

Here the CDR3 reads CASSLTRPSRNEQFF. CDR3 DNA sequence: TGTGCCAGCAGTCTGACCCGCCCGAGTAGGAATGAGCAGTTCTTC. The rearrangement joins TRBV7-2 to TRBJ2-1, with no clear D. The CDR3 runs to 15 residues. V was cut by 6 bases and J by 7 bases, with 19 bases left in between. Per the germline V gene, CDR1 is SGHTA and CDR2 is FQGNSA. The full variable domain, its missing parts supplied by reference TRBV7-2 and TRBJ2-1, is GAGVSQSPSNKVTEKGKDVELRCDPISGHTALYWYRQSLGQGLEFLIYFQGNSAPDKSGLPSDRFSAERTGGSVSTLTIQRTQQEDSAVYLCASSLTRPSRNEQFFGPGTRLTVL.

The genes are TRBV15 and TRBJ2-1; TRBD1 agrees at 8 bases. Germline CDR1 LNHNV, CDR2 YYDKDF (reference sequence). V shed 0 bases, J shed 2 bases, and the junction held 6 bases outside the gene matches. This CDR3 comprises 17 residues. In nucleotides, the CDR3 is TGTGCCACCAGCAGAGATTGGTCAGGGGGCGCCTACAATGAGCAGTTCTTC. Amino acids: CATSRDWSGGAYNEQFF.

The chain recombines TRBV7-2 with TRBJ2-7, with TRBD2 matching 11 bases. With 5 bases clipped from V and 4 bases from J, the junction kept 7 bases outside the gene matches. The CDR3 contains 15 residues. The germline V gene encodes CDR1 SGHTA and CDR2 FQGNSA. The chain's CDR3 is CASSVTSGRQYEQYF. The CDR3 nucleotides are TGTGCCAGCAGCGTAACTAGCGGGAGACAGTACGAGCAGTACTTC.

This clone has only one observation. The chain employs TRBV7-2 and TRBJ1-2, with 8 nucleotides matching TRBD1. CDR3 length equals 15 residues. V shed 2 bases, J shed 4 bases, and the junction held 6 bases outside the gene matches. The germline CDR1 and CDR2 sequences are SGHTA and FQGNSA. CDR3 sequence: CASSLSPGQVYGYTF. CDR3 nucleotide sequence: TGTGCCAGCAGCTTATCCCCGGGACAGGTCTATGGCTACACCTTC.

The chain employs TRBV13 and TRBJ1-2; D is undetermined. V shed 3 bases and J shed 3 bases, with 11 bases lying between them. This CDR3 spans 14 amino acids. Germline CDR1 and CDR2: PRHDT and FYEKMQ (reference sequence). In DNA form, the CDR3 reads TGTGCCAGCAGCTTCATGACCGAATACTATGGCTACACCTTC. It encodes CASSFMTEYYGYTF.